The 4 T cell receptor beta chains given below trace back to one sample, sequenced in a study of T cell changes during pregnancy in multiple sclerosis. Sequencing was performed with immunoSEQ multiplex PCR; in TCRdb, only in-frame clones are kept and a portion is missing. The table has tens of thousands of clones, about 92% seen once. The material sequenced was peripheral blood, taken after pregnancy. These receptors were collected from a female donor with multiple sclerosis, enrolled in a pregnancy study.

The chain has TRBV5-1 and TRBJ2-7; D possibly corresponds to TRBD1 (6 bases). The CDR3 length is 14 residues. Germline V lookup: CDR1 SGHRS, CDR2 YFSETQ. With 4 bases removed from V and 4 bases from J, the gap between germline ends came to 15 bases. CDR3 DNA sequence: TGCGCCAGCAGCATCGAGACAGGCGGATACGAGCAGTACTTC. Its translation is CASSIETGGYEQYF.

The rearrangement uses TRBV6-6 and TRBJ2-1, with 9 bases matching TRBD2. This CDR3 has 14 amino acids. V shed 5 bases and J 2 bases; nucleotides not matched to a gene: 1. The germline V gene has CDR1 MNHNY and CDR2 SVGAGI (reference sequence). The chain's CDR3 is CASSRTSAYNEQFF. CDR3 nucleotides: TGTGCCAGCAGTCGGACTAGCGCCTACAATGAGCAGTTCTTC.

The V and J genes are TRBV14 and TRBJ2-2, with D uncertain. This CDR3 has 14 residues. Trimming stripped 0 bases from V and 8 bases from J, with 10 bases between. Germline-derived CDR1 and CDR2 are SGHDN and FVKESK. The CDR3 region has the DNA TGTGCCAGCAGCCAAGATCCCTATACGGGGGAGCTGTTTTTT. Translating gives CASSQDPYTGELFF.

This clone was recorded once. The genes are TRBV11-1 and TRBJ2-3, with 8 bases matching TRBD2. Germline V lookup: CDR1 SGHAT, CDR2 FQDESV (reference sequence). The CDR3 runs 16 residues. V was pared by 5 bases and J by 3 bases, with 10 bases of the junction left unmatched. This chain's CDR3 is CASSPGGGAITDTQYF. In DNA form, the CDR3 reads TGTGCCAGCAGCCCGGGGGGGGGAGCGATTACAGATACGCAGTATTTT. Full variable domain (rest looked up from reference TRBV11-1 and TRBJ2-3): EAEVAQSPRYKITEKSQAVAFWCDPISGHATLYWYRQILGQGPELLVQFQDESVVDDSQLPKDRFSAERLKGVDSTLKIQPAELGDSAMYLCASSPGGGAITDTQYFGPGTRLTVL.